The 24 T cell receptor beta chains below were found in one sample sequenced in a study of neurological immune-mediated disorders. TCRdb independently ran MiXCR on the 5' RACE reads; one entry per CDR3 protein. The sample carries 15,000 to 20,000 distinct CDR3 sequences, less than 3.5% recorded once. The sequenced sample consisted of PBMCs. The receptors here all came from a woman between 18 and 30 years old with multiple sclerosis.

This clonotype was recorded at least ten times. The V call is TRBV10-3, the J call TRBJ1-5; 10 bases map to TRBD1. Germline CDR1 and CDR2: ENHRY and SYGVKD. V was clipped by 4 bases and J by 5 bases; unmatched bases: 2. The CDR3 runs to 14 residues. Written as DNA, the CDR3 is TGTGCCATCAGTGGGACAGGGGGGTATCAGCCCCAGCATTTT. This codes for CAISGTGGYQPQHF.

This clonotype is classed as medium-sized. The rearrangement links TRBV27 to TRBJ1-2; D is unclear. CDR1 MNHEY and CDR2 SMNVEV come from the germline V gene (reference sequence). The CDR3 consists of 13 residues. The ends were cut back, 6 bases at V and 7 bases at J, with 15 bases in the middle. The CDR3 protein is CASSTDMVGGYTF. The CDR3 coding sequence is TGTGCCAGCAGCACCGACATGGTTGGTGGCTACACCTTC.

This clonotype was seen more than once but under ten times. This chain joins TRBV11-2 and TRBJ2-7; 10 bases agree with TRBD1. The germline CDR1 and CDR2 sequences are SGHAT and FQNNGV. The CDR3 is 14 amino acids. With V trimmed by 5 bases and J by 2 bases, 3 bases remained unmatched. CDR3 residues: CASSIDRGPYEQYV. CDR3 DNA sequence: TGTGCCAGCAGCATCGACAGGGGGCCCTACGAGCAGTACGTC.

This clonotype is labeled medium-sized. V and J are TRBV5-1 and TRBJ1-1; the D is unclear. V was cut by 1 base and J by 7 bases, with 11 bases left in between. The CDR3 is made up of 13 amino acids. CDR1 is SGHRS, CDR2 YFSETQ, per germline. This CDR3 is CASSLSGLDEAFF. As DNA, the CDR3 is TGCGCCAGCAGCTTGTCGGGATTAGATGAAGCTTTCTTT.

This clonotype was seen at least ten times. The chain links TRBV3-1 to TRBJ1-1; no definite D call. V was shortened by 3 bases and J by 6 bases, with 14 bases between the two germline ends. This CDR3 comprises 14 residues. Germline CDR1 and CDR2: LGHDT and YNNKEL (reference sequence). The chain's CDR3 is CASSQPSRAAEAFF. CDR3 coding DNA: TGTGCCAGCAGCCAGCCATCGAGGGCAGCTGAAGCTTTCTTT.

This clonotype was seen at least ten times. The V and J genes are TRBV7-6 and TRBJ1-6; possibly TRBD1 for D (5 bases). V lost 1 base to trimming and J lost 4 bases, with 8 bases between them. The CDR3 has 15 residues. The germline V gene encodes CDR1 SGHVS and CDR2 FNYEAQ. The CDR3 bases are TGTGCCAGCAGCTTAGACGGGACTTATAATTCACCCCTCCACTTT. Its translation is CASSLDGTYNSPLHF.

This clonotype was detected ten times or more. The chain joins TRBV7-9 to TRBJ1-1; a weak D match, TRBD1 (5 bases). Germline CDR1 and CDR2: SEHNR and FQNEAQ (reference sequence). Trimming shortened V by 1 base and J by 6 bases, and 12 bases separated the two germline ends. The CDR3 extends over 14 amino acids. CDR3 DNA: TGTGCCAGCAGCTTAGTATCGACAGTCGCTGAAGCTTTCTTT. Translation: CASSLVSTVAEAFF. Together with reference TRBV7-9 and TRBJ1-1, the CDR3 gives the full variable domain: DTGVSQNPRHKITKRGQNVTFRCDPISEHNRLYWYRQTLGQGPEFLTYFQNEAQLEKSRLLSDRFSAERPKGSFSTLEIQRTEQGDSAMYLCASSLVSTVAEAFFGQGTRLTVV.

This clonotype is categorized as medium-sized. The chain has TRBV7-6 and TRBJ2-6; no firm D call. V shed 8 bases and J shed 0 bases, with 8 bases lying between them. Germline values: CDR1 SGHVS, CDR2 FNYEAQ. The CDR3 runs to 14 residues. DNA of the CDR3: TGTGCCAGCGGTTTGGGCTCTGGGGCCAACGTCCTGACTTTC. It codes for CASGLGSGANVLTF.

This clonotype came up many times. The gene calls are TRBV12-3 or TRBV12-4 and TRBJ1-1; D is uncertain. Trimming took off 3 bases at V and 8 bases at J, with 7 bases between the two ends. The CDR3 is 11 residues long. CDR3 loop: CASSLGTEAFF. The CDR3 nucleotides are TGTGCCAGCAGTTTGGGAACGGAAGCTTTCTTT.

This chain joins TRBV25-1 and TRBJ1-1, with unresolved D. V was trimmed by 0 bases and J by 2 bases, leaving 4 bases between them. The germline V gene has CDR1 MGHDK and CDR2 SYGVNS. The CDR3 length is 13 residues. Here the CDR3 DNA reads TGTGCCAGCAGTGAATATGTAAACACTGAAGCTTTCTTT. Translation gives CASSEYVNTEAFF. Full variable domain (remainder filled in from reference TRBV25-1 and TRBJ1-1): EADIYQTPRYLVIGTGKKITLECSQTMGHDKMYWYQQDPGMELHLIHYSYGVNSTEKGDLSSESTVSRIRTEHFPLTLESARPSHTSQYLCASSEYVNTEAFFGQGTRLTVV.

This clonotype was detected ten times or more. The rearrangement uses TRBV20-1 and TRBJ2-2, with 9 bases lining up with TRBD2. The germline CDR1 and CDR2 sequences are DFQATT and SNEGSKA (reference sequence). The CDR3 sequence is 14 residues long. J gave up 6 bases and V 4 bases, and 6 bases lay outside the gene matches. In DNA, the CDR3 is TGCAGTGCTACCCAAGCGGGGGGTCCCGGGGAGCTGTTTTTT. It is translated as CSATQAGGPGELFF.

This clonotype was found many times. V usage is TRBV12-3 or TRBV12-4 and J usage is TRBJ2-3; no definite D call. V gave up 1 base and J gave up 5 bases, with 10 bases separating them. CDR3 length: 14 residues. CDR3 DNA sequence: TGTGCCAGCAGTTTAGTGACGCGTCGAGATACGCAGTATTTT. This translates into CASSLVTRRDTQYF.

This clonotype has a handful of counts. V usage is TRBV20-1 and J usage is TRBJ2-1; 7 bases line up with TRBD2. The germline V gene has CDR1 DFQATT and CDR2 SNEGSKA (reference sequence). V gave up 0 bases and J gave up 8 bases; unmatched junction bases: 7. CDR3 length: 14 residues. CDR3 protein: CSARDGEGRDEQFF. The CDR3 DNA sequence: TGCAGTGCTAGAGATGGGGAGGGCCGCGATGAGCAGTTCTTC.

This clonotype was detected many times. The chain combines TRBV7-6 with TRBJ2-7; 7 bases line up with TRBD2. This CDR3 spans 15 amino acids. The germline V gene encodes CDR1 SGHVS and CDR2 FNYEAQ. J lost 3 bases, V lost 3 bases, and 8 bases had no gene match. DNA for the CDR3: TGTGCCAGCAGCTTTCTCGCGGGAGAGGGCTACGAGCAGTACGTC. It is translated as CASSFLAGEGYEQYV.

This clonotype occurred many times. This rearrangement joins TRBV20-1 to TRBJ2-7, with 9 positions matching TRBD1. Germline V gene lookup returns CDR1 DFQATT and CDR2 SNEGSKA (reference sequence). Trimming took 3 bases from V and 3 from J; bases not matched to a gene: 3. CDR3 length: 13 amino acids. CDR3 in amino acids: CSASKDRGYEQYF. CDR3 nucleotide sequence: TGCAGTGCTAGCAAGGACAGGGGCTACGAGCAGTACTTC.

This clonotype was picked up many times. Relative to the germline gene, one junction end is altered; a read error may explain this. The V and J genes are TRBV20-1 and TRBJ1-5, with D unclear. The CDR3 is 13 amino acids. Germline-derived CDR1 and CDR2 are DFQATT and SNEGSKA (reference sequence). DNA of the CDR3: TGCAGTGCTAGAAGCTCTGCCAATCAGCCCCAGAATTTT. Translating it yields CSARSSANQPQNF.

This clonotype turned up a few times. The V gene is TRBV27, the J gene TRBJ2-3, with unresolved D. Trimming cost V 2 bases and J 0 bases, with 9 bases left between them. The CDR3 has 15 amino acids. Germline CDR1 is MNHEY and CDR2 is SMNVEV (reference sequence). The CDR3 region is CASSLGLGSTDTQYF. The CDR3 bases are TGTGCCAGCAGTTTAGGTTTAGGTAGCACAGATACGCAGTATTTT.

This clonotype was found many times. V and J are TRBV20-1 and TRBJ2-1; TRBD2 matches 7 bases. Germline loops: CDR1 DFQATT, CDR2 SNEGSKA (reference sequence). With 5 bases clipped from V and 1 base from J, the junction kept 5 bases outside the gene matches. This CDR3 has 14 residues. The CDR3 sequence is CSASKAGSYNEQFF. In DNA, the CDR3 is TGCAGTGCTTCAAAAGCGGGATCCTACAATGAGCAGTTCTTC.

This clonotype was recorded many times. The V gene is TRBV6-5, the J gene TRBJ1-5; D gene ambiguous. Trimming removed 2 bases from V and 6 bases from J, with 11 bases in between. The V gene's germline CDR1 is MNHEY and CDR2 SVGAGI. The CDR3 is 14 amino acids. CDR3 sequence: CASSYDAVSQPQHF. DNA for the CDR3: TGTGCCAGCAGTTACGACGCGGTGAGTCAGCCCCAGCATTTT.

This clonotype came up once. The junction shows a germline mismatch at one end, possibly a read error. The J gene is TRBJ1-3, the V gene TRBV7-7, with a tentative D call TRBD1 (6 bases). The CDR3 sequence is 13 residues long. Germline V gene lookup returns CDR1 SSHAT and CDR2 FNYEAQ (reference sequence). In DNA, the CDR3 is TGTGCTAGCAGCTTTGACAGGGGAAACACCATATATTTT. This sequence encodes CASSFDRGNTIYF.

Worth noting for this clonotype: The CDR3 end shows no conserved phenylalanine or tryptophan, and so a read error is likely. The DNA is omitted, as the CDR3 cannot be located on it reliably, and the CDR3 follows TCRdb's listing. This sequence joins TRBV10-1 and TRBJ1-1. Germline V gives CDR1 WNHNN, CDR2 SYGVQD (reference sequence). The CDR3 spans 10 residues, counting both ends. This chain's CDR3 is CASSEIQFSD.

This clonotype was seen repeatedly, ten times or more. CDR3 region: CASSPDRANTGELFF. CDR3 nucleotide sequence: TGTGCCAGCAGCCCGGACAGGGCGAACACCGGGGAGCTGTTTTTT. The chain employs TRBV7-8 and TRBJ2-2, with 8 positions matching TRBD1. The V gene's germline CDR1 is SGHVS and CDR2 FQNEAQ. With 5 bases clipped from V and 0 bases from J, the junction kept 2 bases outside the gene matches. The CDR3 is 15 amino acids.

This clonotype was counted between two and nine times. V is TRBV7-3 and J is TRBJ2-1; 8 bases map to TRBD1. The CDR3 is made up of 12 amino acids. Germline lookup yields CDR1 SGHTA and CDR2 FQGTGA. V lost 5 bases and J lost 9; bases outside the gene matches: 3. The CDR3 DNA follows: TGTGCCAGCAGCACTACAGGGGGTGAGCAGTTCTTC. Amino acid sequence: CASSTTGGEQFF.

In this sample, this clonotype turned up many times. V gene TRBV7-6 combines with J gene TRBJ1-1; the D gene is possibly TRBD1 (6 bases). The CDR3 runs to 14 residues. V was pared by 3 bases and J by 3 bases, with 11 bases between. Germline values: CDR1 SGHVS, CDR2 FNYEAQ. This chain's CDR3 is CASSFGGMDTEAFF. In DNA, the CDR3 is TGTGCCAGCAGCTTTGGGGGCATGGACACTGAAGCTTTCTTT.